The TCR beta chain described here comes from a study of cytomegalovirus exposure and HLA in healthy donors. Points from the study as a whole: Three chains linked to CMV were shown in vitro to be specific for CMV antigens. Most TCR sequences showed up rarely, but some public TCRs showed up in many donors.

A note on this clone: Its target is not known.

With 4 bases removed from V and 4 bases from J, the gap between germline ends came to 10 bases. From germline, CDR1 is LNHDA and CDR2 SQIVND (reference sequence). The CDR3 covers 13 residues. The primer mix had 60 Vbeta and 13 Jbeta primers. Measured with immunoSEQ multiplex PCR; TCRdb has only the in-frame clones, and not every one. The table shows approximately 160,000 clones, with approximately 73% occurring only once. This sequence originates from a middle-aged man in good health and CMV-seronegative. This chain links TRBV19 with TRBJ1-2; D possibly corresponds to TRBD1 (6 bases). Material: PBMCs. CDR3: CASSRTDPYGYTF. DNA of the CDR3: TGTGCCAGTAGTAGGACAGACCCCTATGGCTACACCTTC.